The clone carrying this T cell receptor (beta chain) was picked up a small number of times. The antigen is undetermined. This sample was included in a study of CD8+ T cells in alopecia areata. It was for several patients that CD4+ cells were sorted into CD25+CD127- cells. Lesional scalp tissue (obtained by punch biopsy) and peripheral blood were collected from alopecia areata patients. Sorted populations comprised CD4+ and CD8+ T cells obtained from PBMCs. RNA was extracted and reverse transcribed into cDNA as the sequencing template. Assay used: immunoSEQ multiplex PCR; TCRdb lists only in-frame clones, some missing. The table records roughly 20,000 clones, 60% to 70% of them present only once. Germline assignment: CDR1 SNHLY and CDR2 FYNNEI. V lost 5 bases and J lost 4; bases outside the gene matches: 10. The CDR3 totals 16 residues. Study findings and constraints: Normal skin contains resident alphabeta T cells, and these are also sequenced in scalp samples. Clonality in lesional scalp, especially alopecia totalis/universalis, exceeded that of normal scalp.

The sequence derives from a human donor with alopecia areata. The V and J genes are TRBV2 and TRBJ1-2, with 10 bases that match TRBD1. Specimen: CD4+ Tregs sorted from blood. The CDR3, as DNA: TGTGCCAGCAGTACGGTGGGGACAGGGGCCATCTATGGCTACACCTTC. Encoded protein: CASSTVGTGAIYGYTF.